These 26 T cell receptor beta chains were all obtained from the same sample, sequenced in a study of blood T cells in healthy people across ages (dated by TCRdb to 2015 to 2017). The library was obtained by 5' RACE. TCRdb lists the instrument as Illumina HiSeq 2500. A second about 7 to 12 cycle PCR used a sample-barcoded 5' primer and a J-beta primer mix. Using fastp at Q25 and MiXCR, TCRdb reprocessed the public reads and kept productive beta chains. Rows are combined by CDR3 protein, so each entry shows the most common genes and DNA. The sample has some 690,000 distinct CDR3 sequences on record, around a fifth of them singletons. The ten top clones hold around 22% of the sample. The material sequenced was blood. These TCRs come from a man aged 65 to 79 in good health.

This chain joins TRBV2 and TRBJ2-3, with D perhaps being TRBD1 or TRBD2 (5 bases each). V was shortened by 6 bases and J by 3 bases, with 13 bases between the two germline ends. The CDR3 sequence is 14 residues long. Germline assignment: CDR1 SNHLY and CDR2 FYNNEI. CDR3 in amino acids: CASSRDPGTDTQYF. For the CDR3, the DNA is TGTGCCAGCAGCAGGGACCCTGGAACAGATACGCAGTATTTT.

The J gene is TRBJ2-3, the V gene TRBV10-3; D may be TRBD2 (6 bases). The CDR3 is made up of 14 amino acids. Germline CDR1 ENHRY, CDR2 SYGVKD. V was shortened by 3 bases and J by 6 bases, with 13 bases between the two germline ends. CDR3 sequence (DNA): TGTGCCATCAGTGATGGGGACTCACTCGATACGCAGTATTTT. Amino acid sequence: CAISDGDSLDTQYF.

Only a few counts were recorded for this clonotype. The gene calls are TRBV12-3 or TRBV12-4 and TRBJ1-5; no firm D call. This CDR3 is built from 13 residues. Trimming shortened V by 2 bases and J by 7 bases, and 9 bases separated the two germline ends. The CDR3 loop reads CASSLPHGQPQHF. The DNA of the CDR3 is TGTGCCAGCAGTTTACCCCACGGCCAGCCCCAGCATTTT.

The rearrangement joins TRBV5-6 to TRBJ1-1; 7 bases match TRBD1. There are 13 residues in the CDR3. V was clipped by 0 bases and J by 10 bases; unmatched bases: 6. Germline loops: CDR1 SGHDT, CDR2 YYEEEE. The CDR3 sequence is CASSLGLAGGAFF. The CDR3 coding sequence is TGTGCCAGCAGCTTGGGACTGGCAGGGGGAGCTTTCTTT.

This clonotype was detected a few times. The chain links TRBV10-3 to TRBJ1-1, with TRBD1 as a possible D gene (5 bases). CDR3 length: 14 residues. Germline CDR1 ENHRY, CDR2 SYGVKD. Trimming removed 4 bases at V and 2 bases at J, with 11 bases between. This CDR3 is CAISGRASNTEAFF. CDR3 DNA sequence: TGTGCCATCAGTGGCAGGGCGAGTAACACTGAAGCTTTCTTT.

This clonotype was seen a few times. The CDR3 region has the DNA TGCGCCAGCAGCTTGCGACTGACATATCTATCTGCAACTAATGAAAAACTGTTTTTT. Protein product: CASSLRLTYLSATNEKLFF. The V and J genes are TRBV5-1 and TRBJ1-4; D unresolved. Germline lookup yields CDR1 SGHRS and CDR2 YFSETQ. The CDR3 consists of 19 residues. Trimming stripped 1 base from V and 0 bases from J, with 19 bases between.

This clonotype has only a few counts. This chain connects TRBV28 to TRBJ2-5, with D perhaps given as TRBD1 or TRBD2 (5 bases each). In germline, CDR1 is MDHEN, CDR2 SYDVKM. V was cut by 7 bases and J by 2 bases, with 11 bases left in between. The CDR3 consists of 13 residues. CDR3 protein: CASKRGEQETQYF. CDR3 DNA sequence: TGTGCCAGCAAGCGAGGGGAGCAAGAGACCCAGTACTTC.

The DNA of the CDR3 is TGCAGTGCTAGCGGACAGAGAAACTACGAGCAGTACTTC. Translating gives CSASGQRNYEQYF. The chain uses TRBV20-1 and TRBJ2-7, with D possibly TRBD1 on 6 matching bases. The CDR3 runs 13 residues. The germline gives CDR1 DFQATT, CDR2 SNEGSKA (reference sequence). With 3 bases removed from V and 3 bases from J, the gap between germline ends came to 12 bases.

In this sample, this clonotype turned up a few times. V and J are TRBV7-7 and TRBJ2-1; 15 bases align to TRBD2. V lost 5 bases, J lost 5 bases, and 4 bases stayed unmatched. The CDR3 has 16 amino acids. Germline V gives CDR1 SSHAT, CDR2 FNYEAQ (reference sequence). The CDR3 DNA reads TGTGCCAGCAGCCGGGGACTAGCGGGGGGTAACAATGAGCAGTTCTTC. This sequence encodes CASSRGLAGGNNEQFF.

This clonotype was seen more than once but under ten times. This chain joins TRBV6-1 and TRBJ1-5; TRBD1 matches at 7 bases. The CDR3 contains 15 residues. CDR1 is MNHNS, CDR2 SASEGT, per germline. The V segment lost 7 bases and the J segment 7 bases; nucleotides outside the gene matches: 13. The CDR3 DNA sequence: TGTGCCAGCACTGGGCAGGGGGGACCCAGACAGCCCCAGCATTTT. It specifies CASTGQGGPRQPQHF.

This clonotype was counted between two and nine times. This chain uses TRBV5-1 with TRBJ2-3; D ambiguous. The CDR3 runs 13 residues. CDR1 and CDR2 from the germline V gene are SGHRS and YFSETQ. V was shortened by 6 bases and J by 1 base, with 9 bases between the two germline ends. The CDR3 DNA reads TGCGCCAGCATCCAGACGGGCACAGATACGCAGTATTTT. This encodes CASIQTGTDTQYF. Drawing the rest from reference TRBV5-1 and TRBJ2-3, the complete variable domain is KAGVTQTPRYLIKTRGQQVTLSCSPISGHRSVSWYQQTPGQGLQFLFEYFSETQRNKGNFPGRFSGRQFSNSRSEMNVSTLELGDSALYLCASIQTGTDTQYFGPGTRLTVL.

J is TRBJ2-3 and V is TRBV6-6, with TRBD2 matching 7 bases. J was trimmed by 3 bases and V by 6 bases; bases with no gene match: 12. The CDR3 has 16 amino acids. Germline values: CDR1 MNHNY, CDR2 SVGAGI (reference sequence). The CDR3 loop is CASSNRAGTNTDTQYF. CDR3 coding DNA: TGTGCCAGCAGCAACCGAGCGGGGACCAATACAGATACGCAGTATTTT.

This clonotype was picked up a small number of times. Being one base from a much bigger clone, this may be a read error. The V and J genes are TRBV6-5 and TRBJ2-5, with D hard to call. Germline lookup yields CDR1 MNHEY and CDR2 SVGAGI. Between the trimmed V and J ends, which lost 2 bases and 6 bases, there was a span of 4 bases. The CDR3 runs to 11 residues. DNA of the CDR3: TGTGCCAGCAGTTACGGGAAGACCCAGTACTTC. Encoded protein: CASSYGKTQYF.

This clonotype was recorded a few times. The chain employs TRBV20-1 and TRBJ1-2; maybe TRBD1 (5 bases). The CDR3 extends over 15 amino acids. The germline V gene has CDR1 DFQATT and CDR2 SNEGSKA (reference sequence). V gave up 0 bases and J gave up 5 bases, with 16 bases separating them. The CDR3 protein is CSARDQAGRAYGYTF. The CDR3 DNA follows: TGCAGTGCTAGAGATCAGGCAGGGCGGGCTTATGGCTACACCTTC.

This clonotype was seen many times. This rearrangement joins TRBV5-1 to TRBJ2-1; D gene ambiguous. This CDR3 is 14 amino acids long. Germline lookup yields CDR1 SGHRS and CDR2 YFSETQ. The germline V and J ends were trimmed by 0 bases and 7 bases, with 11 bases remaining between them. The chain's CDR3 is CASSLAPPRNEQFF. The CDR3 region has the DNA TGCGCCAGCAGCTTGGCCCCACCGAGGAATGAGCAGTTCTTC.

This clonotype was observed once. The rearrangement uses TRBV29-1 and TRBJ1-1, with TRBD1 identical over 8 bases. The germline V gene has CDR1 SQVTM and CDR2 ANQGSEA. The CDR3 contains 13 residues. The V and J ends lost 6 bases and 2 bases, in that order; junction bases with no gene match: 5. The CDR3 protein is CSVETGDNTEAFF. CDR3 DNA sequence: TGCAGCGTCGAGACAGGGGATAACACTGAAGCTTTCTTT.

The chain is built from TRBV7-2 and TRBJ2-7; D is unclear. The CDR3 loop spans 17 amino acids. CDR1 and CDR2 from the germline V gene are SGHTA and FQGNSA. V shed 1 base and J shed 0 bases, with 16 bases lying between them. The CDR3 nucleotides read TGTGCCAGCAGCTTAGGGGTCAATCAAATCTTCTCCTACGAGCAGTACTTC. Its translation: CASSLGVNQIFSYEQYF.

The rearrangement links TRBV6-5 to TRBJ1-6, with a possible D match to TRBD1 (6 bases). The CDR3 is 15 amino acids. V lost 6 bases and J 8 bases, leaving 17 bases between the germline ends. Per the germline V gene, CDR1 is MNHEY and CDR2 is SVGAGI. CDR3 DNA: TGTGCCAGCAGCGCCACAGGGCTGGGGGATTCACCCCTCCACTTT. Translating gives CASSATGLGDSPLHF.

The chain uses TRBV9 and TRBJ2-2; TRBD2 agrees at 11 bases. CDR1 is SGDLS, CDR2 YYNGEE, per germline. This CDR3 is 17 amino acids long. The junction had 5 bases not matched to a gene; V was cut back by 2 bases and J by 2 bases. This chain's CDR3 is CASSVEGLAGNTGELFF. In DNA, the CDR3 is TGTGCCAGCAGCGTGGAAGGACTAGCGGGCAACACCGGGGAGCTGTTTTTT.

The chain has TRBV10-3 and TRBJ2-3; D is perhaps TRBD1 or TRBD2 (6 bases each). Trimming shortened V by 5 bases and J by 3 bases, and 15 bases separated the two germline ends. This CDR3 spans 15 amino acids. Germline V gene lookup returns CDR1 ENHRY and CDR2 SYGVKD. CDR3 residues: CAISWNGGQTDTQYF. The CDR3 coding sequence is TGTGCCATCAGTTGGAATGGGGGGCAGACAGATACGCAGTATTTT.

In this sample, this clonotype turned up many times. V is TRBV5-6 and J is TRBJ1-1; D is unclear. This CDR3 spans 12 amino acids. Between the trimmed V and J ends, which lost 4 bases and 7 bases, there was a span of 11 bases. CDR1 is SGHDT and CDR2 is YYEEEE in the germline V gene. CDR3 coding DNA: TGTGCCAGCAGCCTAAGGGAAATTGAAGCTTTCTTT. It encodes CASSLREIEAFF.

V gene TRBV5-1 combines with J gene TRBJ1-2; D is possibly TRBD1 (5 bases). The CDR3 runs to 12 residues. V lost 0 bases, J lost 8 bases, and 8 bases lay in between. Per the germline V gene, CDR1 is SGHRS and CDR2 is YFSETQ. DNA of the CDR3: TGCGCCAGCAGCTTGGTTGGGACCGGCTACACCTTC. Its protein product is CASSLVGTGYTF.

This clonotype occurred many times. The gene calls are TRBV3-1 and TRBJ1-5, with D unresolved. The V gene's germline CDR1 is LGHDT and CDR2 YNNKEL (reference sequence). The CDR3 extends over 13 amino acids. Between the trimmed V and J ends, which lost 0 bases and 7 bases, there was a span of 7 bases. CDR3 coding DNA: TGTGCCAGCAGCCAAGATCTGAGCCAGCCCCAGCATTTT. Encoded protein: CASSQDLSQPQHF.

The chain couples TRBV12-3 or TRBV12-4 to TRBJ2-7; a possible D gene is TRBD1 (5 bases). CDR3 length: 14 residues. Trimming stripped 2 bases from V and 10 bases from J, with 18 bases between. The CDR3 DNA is TGTGCCAGCAGTTTATCAGGGCCCCCTTCTGGTCAGTACGTC. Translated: CASSLSGPPSGQYV.

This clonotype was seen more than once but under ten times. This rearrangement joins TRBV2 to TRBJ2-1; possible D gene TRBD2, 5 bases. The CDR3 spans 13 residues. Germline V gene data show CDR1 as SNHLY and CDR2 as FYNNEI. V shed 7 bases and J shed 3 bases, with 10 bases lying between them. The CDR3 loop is CASKEGYYNEQFF. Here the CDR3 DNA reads TGTGCCAGCAAAGAGGGATACTACAATGAGCAGTTCTTC.

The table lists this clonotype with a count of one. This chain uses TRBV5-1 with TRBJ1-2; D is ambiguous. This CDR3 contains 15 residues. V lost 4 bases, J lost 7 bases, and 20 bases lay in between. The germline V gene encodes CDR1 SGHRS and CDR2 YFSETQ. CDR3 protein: CASSPSAGDFGGYTF. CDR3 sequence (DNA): TGCGCCAGCAGCCCATCGGCGGGCGACTTTGGTGGCTACACCTTC.